Below, one T cell receptor (beta chain) is given with its context. Its antigen is unidentified. The CDR3 extends 3 residues past the end of the read, so its final part is completed from the germline J gene. The sample is drawn from a study of Tregs in tolerant kidney transplant recipients. The nonmyeloablative bone marrow transplants came from related graft donors, with transient mixed chimerism. Findings and caveats of the study: Expanding Tregs on activated donor B cells appeared to best identify donor-specific TCRbeta clones.

The CDR3 is 12 amino acids. Trimming removed 4 bases from V and 6 bases from J; junction bases left unmatched: 4. Germline V lookup: CDR1 DFQATT, CDR2 SNEGSKA (reference sequence). Using immunoSEQ multiplex PCR, the repertoire was profiled, and TCRdb retains in-frame clones only, with some absent. This table holds approximately 30,000 clones. This chain uses TRBV20-1 with TRBJ2-3, with 7 bases fitting TRBD2. The TCR was taken from a human patient who received a combined kidney and bone marrow transplant. Some T cells may originate from the graft donor. The specimen was CD4+ T cells from blood (PBMCs), collected 24 months after the transplant. The CDR3 reads CSAKGGADTQYF. The covered CDR3 bases are TGCAGTGCTAAGGGAGGGGCGGATACG.